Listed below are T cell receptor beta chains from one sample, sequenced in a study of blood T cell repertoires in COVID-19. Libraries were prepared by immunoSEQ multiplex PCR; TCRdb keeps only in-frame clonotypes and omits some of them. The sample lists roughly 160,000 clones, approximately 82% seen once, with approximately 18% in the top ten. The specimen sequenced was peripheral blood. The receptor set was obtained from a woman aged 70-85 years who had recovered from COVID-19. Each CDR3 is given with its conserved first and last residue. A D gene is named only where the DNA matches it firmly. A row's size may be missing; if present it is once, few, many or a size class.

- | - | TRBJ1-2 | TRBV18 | CASSSPGRGIYGYTF | TGTGCCAGCTCATCTCCAGGGAGGGGGATCTATGGCTACACCTTC
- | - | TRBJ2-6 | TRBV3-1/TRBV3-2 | CASSLGLTSGANVLTF | TGTGCCAGCAGCCTAGGATTGACATCTGGGGCCAACGTCCTGACTTTC
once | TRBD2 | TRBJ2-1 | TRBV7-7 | CASALGGDGNEQFF | TGTGCCAGCGCCCTCGGGGGGGACGGCAATGAGCAGTTCTTC
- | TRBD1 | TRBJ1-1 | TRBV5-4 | CASSAPRGQAEAFF | TGTGCCAGCAGCGCCCCTAGGGGGCAAGCTGAAGCTTTCTTT
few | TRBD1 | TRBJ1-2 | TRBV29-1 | CSVGGQSYGYTF | TGCAGCGTTGGGGGACAGTCGTATGGCTACACCTTC
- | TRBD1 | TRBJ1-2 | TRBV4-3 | CASSQGTGTNYGYTF | TGCGCCAGCAGCCAAGGGACAGGGACTAACTATGGCTACACCTTC
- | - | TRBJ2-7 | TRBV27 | CATQHRLGPYEQYF | TGTGCCACCCAACACAGATTGGGCCCCTACGAGCAGTACTTC
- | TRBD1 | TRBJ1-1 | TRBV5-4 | CASSSWDRSVRAFF | TGTGCCAGCAGCTCATGGGACAGGTCTGTTAGAGCTTTCTTT
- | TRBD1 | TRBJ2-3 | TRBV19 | CASRGTPGDTQYF | TGTGCCAGCAGGGGGACCCCTGGGGATACGCAGTATTTT
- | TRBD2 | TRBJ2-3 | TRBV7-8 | CASSPSGDTQYF | TGTGCCAGCAGCCCTAGCGGAGATACGCAGTATTTT
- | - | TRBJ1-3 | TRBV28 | CASSLASGNTIYF | TGTGCCAGCAGTTTAGCCAGTGGAAACACCATATATTTT
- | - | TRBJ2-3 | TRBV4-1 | CASSQLTGTPSTDTQYF | TGCGCCAGCAGCCAACTGACAGGAACCCCTAGCACAGATACGCAGTATTTT
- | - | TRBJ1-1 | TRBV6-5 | CASSFGLSSLRAFF | TGTGCCAGCAGTTTCGGACTCTCTTCCTTAAGGGCTTTCTTT
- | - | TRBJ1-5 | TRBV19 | CASSIGQGSRNF | TGTGCCAGTAGTATCGGGCAGGGATCAAGGAATTTT
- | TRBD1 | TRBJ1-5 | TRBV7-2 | CASSLAGTEDQPQHF | TGTGCCAGCAGCTTGGCCGGGACAGAAGACCAGCCCCAGCATTTT
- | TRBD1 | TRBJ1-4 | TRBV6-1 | CATNPGGHEKLFF | TGTGCCACCAACCCAGGGGGTCATGAAAAACTGTTTTTT
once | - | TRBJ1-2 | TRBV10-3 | CAINSQFGSGYTF | TGTGCCATCAATTCGCAATTTGGCTCCGGCTACACCTTC
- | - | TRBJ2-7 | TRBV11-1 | CASSPWGFPYEQYF | TGTGCCAGCAGCCCCTGGGGCTTTCCCTACGAGCAGTACTTC
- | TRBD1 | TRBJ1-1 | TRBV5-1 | CASSPTGGAGGNTEAFF | TGCGCCAGCAGCCCCACAGGGGGCGCGGGCGGGAACACTGAAGCTTTCTTT
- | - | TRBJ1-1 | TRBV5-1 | CASSLEAGAGGEAFF | TGCGCCAGCAGCTTGGAGGCGGGGGCGGGCGGGGAAGCTTTCTTT
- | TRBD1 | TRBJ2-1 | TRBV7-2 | CASSPDRGVYNEQFF | TGTGCCAGCAGCCCAGACAGGGGGGTCTACAATGAGCAGTTCTTC
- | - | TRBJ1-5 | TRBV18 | CASSPQGEQPQHF | TGTGCCAGCTCACCCCAGGGTGAGCAGCCCCAGCATTTT